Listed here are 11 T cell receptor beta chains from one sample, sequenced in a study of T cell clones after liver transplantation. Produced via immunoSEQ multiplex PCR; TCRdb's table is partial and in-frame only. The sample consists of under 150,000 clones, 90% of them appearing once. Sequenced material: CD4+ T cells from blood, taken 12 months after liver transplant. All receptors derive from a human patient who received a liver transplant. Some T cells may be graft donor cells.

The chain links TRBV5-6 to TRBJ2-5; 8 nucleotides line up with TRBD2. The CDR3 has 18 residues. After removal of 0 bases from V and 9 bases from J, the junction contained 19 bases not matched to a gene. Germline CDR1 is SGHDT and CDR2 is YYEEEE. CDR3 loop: CASSLAGGRPPPGLAQYF. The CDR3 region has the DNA TGTGCCAGCAGCTTGGCAGGCGGGAGGCCCCCCCCGGGTCTGGCCCAGTACTTC.

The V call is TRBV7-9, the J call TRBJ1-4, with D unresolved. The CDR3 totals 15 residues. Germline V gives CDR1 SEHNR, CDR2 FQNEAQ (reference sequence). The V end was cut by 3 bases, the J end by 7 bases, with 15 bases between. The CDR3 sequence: CASSFPVGRGEKLFF. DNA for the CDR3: TGTGCCAGCAGCTTCCCCGTAGGGCGTGGTGAAAAACTGTTTTTT.

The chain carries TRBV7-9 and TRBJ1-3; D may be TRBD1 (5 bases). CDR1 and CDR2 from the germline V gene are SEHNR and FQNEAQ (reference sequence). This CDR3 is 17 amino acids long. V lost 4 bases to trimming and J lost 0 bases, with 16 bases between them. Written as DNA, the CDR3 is TGTGCCAGCAGCTCCGAAATGAGACAGAGCTCTGGAAACACCATATATTTT. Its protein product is CASSSEMRQSSGNTIYF.

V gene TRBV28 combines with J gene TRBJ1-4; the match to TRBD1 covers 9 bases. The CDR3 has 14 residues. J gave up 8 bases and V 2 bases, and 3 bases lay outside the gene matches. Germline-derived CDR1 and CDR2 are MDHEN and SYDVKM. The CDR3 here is CASSLRTGEEKLFF. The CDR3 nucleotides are TGTGCCAGCAGTTTAAGGACAGGGGAAGAAAAACTGTTTTTT.

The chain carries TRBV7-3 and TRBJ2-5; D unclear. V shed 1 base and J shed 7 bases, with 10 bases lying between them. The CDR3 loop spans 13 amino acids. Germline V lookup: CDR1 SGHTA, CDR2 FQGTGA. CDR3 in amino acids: CASSLRGDGTQYF. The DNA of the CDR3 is TGTGCCAGCAGCTTAAGGGGTGATGGGACCCAGTACTTC.

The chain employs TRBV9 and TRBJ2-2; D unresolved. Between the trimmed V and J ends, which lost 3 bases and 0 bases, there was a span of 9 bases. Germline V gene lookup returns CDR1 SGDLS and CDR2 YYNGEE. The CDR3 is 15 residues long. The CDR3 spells CASSARPSNTGELFF. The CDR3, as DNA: TGTGCCAGCAGCGCCCGCCCCTCGAACACCGGGGAGCTGTTTTTT.

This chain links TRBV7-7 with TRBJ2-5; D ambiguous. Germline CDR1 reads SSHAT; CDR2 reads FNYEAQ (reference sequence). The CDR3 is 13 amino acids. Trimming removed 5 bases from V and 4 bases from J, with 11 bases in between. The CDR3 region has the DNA TGTGCCAGCAGCCCGCGGACGGGAGAGACCCAGTACTTC. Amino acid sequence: CASSPRTGETQYF. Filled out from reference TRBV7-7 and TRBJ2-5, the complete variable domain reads GAGVSQSPRYKVTKRGQDVTLRCDPISSHATLYWYQQALGQGPEFLTYFNYEAQPDKSGLPSDRFSAERPEGSISTLTIQRTEQRDSAMYRCASSPRTGETQYFGPGTRLLVL.

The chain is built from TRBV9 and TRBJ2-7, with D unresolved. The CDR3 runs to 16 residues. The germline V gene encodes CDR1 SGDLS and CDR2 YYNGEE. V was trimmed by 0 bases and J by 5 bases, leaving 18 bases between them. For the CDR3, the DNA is TGTGCCAGCAGCGTAGGCAAAACACCGGCTGTGAACGAGCAGTACTTC. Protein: CASSVGKTPAVNEQYF.

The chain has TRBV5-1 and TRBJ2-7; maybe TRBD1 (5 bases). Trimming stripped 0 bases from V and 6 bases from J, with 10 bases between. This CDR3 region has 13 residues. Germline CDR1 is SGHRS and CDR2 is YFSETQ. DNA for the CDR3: TGCGCCAGCAGCTTGGAGCATAGGGGCGAGCAGTACTTC. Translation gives CASSLEHRGEQYF.

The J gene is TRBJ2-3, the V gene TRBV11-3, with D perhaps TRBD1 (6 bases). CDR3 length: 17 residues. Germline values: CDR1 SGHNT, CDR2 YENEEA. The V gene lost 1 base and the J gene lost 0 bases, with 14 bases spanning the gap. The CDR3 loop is CASSLGETGSSTDTQYF. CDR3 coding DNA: TGTGCCAGCAGCTTAGGAGAGACAGGATCTAGCACAGATACGCAGTATTTT.

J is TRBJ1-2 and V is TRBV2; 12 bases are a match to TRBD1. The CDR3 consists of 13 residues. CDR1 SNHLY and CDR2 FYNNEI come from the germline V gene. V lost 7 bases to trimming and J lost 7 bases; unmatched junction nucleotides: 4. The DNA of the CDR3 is TGTGCCAGCACTCGGGACAGGGGGCGTGGCTACACCTTC. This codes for CASTRDRGRGYTF.